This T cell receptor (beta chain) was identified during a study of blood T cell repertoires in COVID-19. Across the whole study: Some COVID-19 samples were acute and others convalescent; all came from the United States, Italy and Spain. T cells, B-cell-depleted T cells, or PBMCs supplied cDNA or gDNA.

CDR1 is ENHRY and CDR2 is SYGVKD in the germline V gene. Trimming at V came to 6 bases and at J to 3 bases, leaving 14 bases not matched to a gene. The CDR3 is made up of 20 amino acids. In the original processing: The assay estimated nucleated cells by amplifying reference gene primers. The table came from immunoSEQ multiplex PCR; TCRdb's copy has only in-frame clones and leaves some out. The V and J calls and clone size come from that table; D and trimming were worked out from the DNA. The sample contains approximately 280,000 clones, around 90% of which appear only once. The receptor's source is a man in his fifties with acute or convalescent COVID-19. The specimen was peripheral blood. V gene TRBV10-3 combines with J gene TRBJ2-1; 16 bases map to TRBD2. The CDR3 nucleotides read TGTGCCATCAGGACCACCGGGGGACTAGCGGGGGGGCCGGGCTACAATGAGCAGTTCTTC. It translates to CAIRTTGGLAGGPGYNEQFF.